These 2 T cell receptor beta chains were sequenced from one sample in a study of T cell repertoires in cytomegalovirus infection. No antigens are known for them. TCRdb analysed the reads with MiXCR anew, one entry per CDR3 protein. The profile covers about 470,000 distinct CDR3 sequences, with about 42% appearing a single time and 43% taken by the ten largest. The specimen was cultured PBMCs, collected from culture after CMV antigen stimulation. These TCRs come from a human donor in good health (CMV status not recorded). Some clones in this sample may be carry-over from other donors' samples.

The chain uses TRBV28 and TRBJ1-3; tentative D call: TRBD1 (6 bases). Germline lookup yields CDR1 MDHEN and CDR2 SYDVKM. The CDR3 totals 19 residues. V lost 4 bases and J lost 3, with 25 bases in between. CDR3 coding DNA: TGTGCCAGCAGTTCCCCGGGCAGTTTCCGGGGGCGCAATGGAAACACCATATATTTT. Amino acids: CASSSPGSFRGRNGNTIYF.

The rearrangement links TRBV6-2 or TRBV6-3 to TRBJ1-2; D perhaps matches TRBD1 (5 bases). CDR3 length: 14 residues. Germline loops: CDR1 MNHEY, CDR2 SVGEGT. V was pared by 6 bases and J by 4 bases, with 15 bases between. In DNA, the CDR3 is TGTGCCAGCAGGATAACAGGACCCGGCTATGGCTACACCTTC. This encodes CASRITGPGYGYTF.